Listed below are T cell receptor beta chains from one sample, sequenced in a study of graft-versus-host responses after intestinal transplantation. Their recognized antigens are unknown. The table came from immunoSEQ multiplex PCR; TCRdb's copy has only in-frame clones and leaves some out. The top ten clones hold about 0.18% of a sample with some 110,000 clones, less than 95% of them seen once. The input for sequencing was unstimulated CD4+ T cells sorted from spleen or lymph node cells, taken before intestinal transplant. The source is a human donor who received an intestinal transplant. Each CDR3 is given without its conserved first and last residue. D genes are given only for firm matches. A clone size is listed for some rows: how often the clone was seen (once, few, many), or a class if it is expanded.

>TRBV11-2|NA|TRBJ1-1|NA
ASSRGTEAF
>TRBV7-2|TRBD1|TRBJ2-1|NA
ASSLQRGPNEQF
>TRBV19|NA|TRBJ1-6|once
ASSIDRWRGTNSPLH
>TRBV5-1|NA|TRBJ2-3|NA
ASSFTGLHTDTQY
>TRBV6-5|NA|TRBJ1-3|NA
ASSYSDSTAGNTIY
>TRBV5-1|NA|TRBJ2-1|NA
ASSPAGPPGNEQF
>TRBV19|NA|TRBJ1-1|NA
ASSVAGKNTEAF
>TRBV30|TRBD1|TRBJ1-2|NA
AWRPTGGSYGYT
>TRBV27|NA|TRBJ1-3|NA
ASRPRLGQGGNTIY
>TRBV5-1|TRBD2|TRBJ2-2|NA
ASSPNLLAGNTGELF
>TRBV5-6|TRBD1|TRBJ2-7|few
ASSTGTGPYEQY
>TRBV21-1|NA|TRBJ2-3|NA
ASSRPFRGCYTDTQY
>TRBV10-1|TRBD1|TRBJ2-2|NA
ASSDGTGGTGELF
>TRBV6-5|NA|TRBJ2-2|once
ASTRGSGELF
>TRBV7-8|TRBD1|TRBJ2-3|NA
ASSYLPTGGRGTDTQY
>TRBV9|NA|TRBJ2-1|NA
ASSAQGHTYNEQF
>TRBV11-2|NA|TRBJ2-5|once
ASSRASFEGTQY
>TRBV2|NA|TRBJ2-7|few
ASSVSYEQY
>TRBV19|NA|TRBJ2-7|once
ASSITGPSYEQY
>TRBV6-6|TRBD1|TRBJ1-2|NA
ASSKNTGEVHGYT
>TRBV30|TRBD1|TRBJ2-5|NA
AWSVGQGAETQY
>TRBV28|NA|TRBJ1-4|NA
ASRSTGATNEKLF
>TRBV29-1|NA|TRBJ1-1|NA
SVSWGGTEAF
>TRBV7-9|NA|TRBJ1-2|NA
ASSLEGFGYT
>TRBV6-1|NA|TRBJ2-3|NA
ASSIQTGPDTQY
>TRBV5-1|NA|TRBJ2-6|NA
ASRYTNHQGANVLT
>TRBV5-1|NA|TRBJ2-7|NA
ASSPQTAYEQY
>TRBV30|TRBD1|TRBJ1-2|NA
AWSVKGAGGYGYT
>TRBV6-5|NA|TRBJ2-5|NA
ASSYSRTNLETQY
>TRBV14|TRBD1|TRBJ2-2|once
ASRLQGDGELF
>TRBV27|NA|TRBJ1-5|once
ASSLRVGKGNQPQH
>TRBV4-3|TRBD1|TRBJ2-7|NA
ASSQDFIGQGANEQY
>TRBV30|TRBD1|TRBJ2-2|NA
AWSAQGLSTGELF
>TRBV18|NA|TRBJ1-3|NA
ASSPRTASGNTIY
>TRBV30|TRBD2|TRBJ2-1|few
AWSVPGLGNEQF
>TRBV9|NA|TRBJ2-5|NA
ASSVGGSTGRETQY
>TRBV11-2|NA|TRBJ1-4|NA
ASTDRANEKLF
>TRBV4-1|TRBD2|TRBJ2-5|NA
ASSPARLAGEETQY
>TRBV6-1|NA|TRBJ2-7|NA
ASSGWPGEFSYEQY
>TRBV30|NA|TRBJ1-1|few
AWAGQKNTEAF
>TRBV7-2|TRBD1|TRBJ1-2|NA
ASSTDRGLYGYT
>TRBV29-1|NA|TRBJ2-7|NA
SVECVIRANYEQY
>TRBV5-1|NA|TRBJ2-5|NA
ASSLVVSLGETQY
>TRBV2|TRBD2|TRBJ2-7|NA
ASSPRTRFHEQY
>TRBV7-9|NA|TRBJ2-7|NA
ASSLAPSSYEQY
>TRBV21-1|NA|TRBJ2-1|NA
ASSKVRLAGNEQF
>TRBV7-2|NA|TRBJ2-5|NA
ASSFGGRETQY
>TRBV7-3|TRBD2|TRBJ2-3|NA
ASSPRGLAGGLDTQY
>TRBV28|TRBD2|TRBJ2-7|NA
ASSRAGVQWEQY
>TRBV20-1|NA|TRBJ2-7|once
SARKTGEQY
>TRBV20-1|NA|TRBJ2-7|NA
SATSGEEQY
>TRBV5-1|NA|TRBJ1-2|NA
ASSLGQTSYGYT
>TRBV5-1|TRBD1|TRBJ2-7|NA
ASSQGTGFYEQY
>TRBV27|TRBD1|TRBJ2-2|NA
ASSRQGRGGGELF
>TRBV6-1|NA|TRBJ2-3|NA
ASLDYTDTQY
>TRBV5-1|NA|TRBJ1-1|NA
ASSEEPTYTEAF
>TRBV7-7|TRBD1|TRBJ2-1|NA
ASSLYGTGGPSSYNEQF
>TRBV27|NA|TRBJ1-1|few
ASSDSGRAF
>TRBV7-9|TRBD1|TRBJ1-2|NA
ASSLSGGYGYT